This T cell receptor beta chain appears in the sequencing data of a study of T cell responses to AZD1222 COVID-19 vaccine. Study-wide results and limits: White British ancestry dominated among donors, who included more females, and clonal diversity was possibly underestimated.

In its sample, this clone was seen once. Its antigen remains unknown. Sequencing used immunoSEQ multiplex PCR; TCRdb keeps in-frame clones, though not all of them. The table includes roughly 190,000 clones, 85% to 95% detected once. V was pared by 0 bases and J by 0 bases, with 11 bases between. Germline CDR1 GTSNPN, CDR2 SVGIG (reference sequence). The CDR3 spans 16 residues. This TCR came from an adult who received the MenACWY meningococcal vaccine as a control. The rearrangement links TRBV30 to TRBJ2-2, with D uncertain. The specimen was peripheral blood, collected 28 days after the second dose of the MenACWY control vaccine. The CDR3 nucleotides are TGTGCCTGGAGTGTACTGCGGCACACGAACACCGGGGAGCTGTTTTTT. The encoded protein is CAWSVLRHTNTGELFF.